This T cell receptor beta chain derives from a study of patients and donors after allogeneic stem cell transplantation (dated by TCRdb to the early 2020s). This clonotype was seen a handful of times. The antigen it recognizes is unknown. No base-level quality is on record; no much larger clone is a single base apart. Library construction relied on RT-PCR. Sequencing relied on a NextSeq 550. TCRdb reprocessing: public reads trimmed at Q25 with fastp, clones called with MiXCR, in-frame beta chains kept. Rows with a matching CDR3 protein are joined into one entry that keeps the most common DNA and genes. The sample table shows about a million distinct CDR3 sequences, and 18% are seen once. Together, the top ten hold 5.5% to 6.5% of the sample. Looking up the germline V gene yields CDR1 SGHTA and CDR2 FQGNSA. Including the terminal cysteine and phenylalanine, the CDR3 comprises 16 residues. Of the read, only the CDR3 DNA is kept; its 48 bases are in frame from base 1. Clipping removes 5 bases from V and 4 bases from J, with 8 as the unmatched junction base count.

The sequence links TRBV7-2 to TRBJ2-1; 10 bases in between match TRBD2. This TCR was sampled from a human donor who was either an allogeneic HSCT recipient or a stem cell or donor lymphocyte infusion donor (not recorded which). It is not recorded whose cells these are; they may come from a transplant donor. Material for sequencing was blood, either unsorted or a sorted T cell fraction (not recorded which). The CDR3 here reads CASSPIAGGRYNEQFF. The nucleotide sequence reads as follows: TGTGCCAGCAGCCCGATAGCGGGAGGAAGGTACAATGAGCAGTTCTTC.